This T cell receptor (beta chain) came from a study of T cells in pancreatic ductal adenocarcinoma. TCRdb's table, derived via immunoSEQ multiplex PCR, lists solely in-frame clones and lacks some. The sample records about 97,000 clones, roughly 96% being singletons. No neoadjuvant therapy was given to the selected pancreatic ductal adenocarcinoma patients before their surgery. Between the trimmed V and J ends, which lost 1 base and 2 bases, there was a span of 6 bases. The CDR3 spans 13 residues. Germline V gene sequence: CDR1 GTSNPN, CDR2 SVGIG (reference sequence). The chain uses TRBV30 and TRBJ1-5; possibly TRBD1 for D (5 bases). Sequencing was carried out using PBMCs. The sequence was collected from a human donor with pancreatic ductal adenocarcinoma. The CDR3 reads CAWSGGGNQPQHF. DNA for the CDR3: TGTGCCTGGAGTGGGGGGGGCAATCAGCCCCAGCATTTT.